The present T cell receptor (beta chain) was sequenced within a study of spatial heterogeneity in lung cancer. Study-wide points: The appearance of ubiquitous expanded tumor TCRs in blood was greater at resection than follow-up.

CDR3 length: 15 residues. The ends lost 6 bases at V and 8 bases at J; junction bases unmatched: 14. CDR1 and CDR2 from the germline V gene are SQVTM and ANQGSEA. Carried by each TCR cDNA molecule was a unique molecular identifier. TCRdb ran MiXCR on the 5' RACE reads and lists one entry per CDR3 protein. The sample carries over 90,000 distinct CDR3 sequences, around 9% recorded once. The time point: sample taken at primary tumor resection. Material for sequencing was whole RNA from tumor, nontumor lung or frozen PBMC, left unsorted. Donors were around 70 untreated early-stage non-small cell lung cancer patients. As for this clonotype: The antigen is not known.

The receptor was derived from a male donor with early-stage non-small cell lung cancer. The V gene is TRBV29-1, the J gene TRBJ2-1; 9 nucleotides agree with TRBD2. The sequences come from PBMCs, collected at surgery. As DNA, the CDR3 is TGCAGCGTGGACCCCTCGGCGGGGGGGTGGTATGAGCAGTTCTTC. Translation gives CSVDPSAGGWYEQFF.